This TCR beta chain originates from a study of memory B cells and T cells in multiple sclerosis. Study-wide results and caveats: Shared clonotype counts depended on differing compartment clone-set sizes and were normalized.

This clone was observed a single time. The antigen is undetermined. An end of the junction does not agree with germline; a read error may underlie this. This table comes from immunoSEQ multiplex PCR, and its TCRdb copy is limited to in-frame clones, with some not included. This table holds about 14,000 clones, approximately 69% found once. This CDR3 region has 13 residues. Per the germline V gene, CDR1 is SGHTA and CDR2 is FQGNSA. The sample comprised memory (CD45RO+) CD4+ T cells from blood. The TCR comes from a human donor with multiple sclerosis. The chain has TRBV7-2 and TRBJ2-7, with TRBD2 matching over 7 bases. CDR3 in DNA: TGTGCCAGCAGCTCCATGACTAGCAATGTGATAGGTTTC. It encodes CASSSMTSNVIGF.